The entry below describes one T cell receptor (beta chain). The target antigen is unknown. This sample stems from a study of T cell responses to AZD1222 COVID-19 vaccine. The method was immunoSEQ multiplex PCR; TCRdb's version includes in-frame clones alone and lacks a portion of them. Altogether roughly 140,000 clones are present, about 88% being singletons, with the ten largest covering approximately 7%. Notes on the study in general: The donor group comprised mostly white British people and more females; the analysis possibly underestimated clonal diversity. Among AZD1222 vaccinees, only 6 or 7 were seropositive at baseline. After the peak T cell response, and only then, were repertoires sampled.

The germline CDR1 and CDR2 sequences are KGHSH and LQKENI. Trimming cost V 6 bases and J 4 bases, with 10 bases left between them. The CDR3 is 13 residues long. The sequence derives from an adult who had recovered from COVID-19. The chain is built from TRBV18 and TRBJ2-1, with D possibly called TRBD1 or TRBD2 (5 bases each). This material consisted of peripheral blood, taken after recovery from COVID-19. For the CDR3, the DNA is TGTGCCAGCTCCCCTGAGGGGTACAATGAGCAGTTCTTC. Its protein product is CASSPEGYNEQFF.